The source of this T cell receptor (beta chain) is a study of blood T cell repertoires in COVID-19. Original processing methods: Amplification of reference gene primers was used by the study to estimate nucleated cell counts. Only in-frame clones appear in the TCRdb table, and some are missing; sequencing was by immunoSEQ multiplex PCR. V and J calls and clone size are copied from that table; D and trimming were computed from the DNA. This sample has around 320,000 clones, with approximately 89% found just once. Looked up from germline, CDR1 is SGHAT and CDR2 is FQNNGV. This CDR3 has 18 amino acids. The trim removed 5 bases at V and 0 bases at J, leaving 10 bases unmatched.

The clonotype was recovered from a woman aged 45-60 years who had been exposed to COVID-19. This sequence joins TRBV11-2 and TRBJ2-5; 12 nucleotides line up with TRBD2. Sequenced input: PBMCs or T cells enriched from blood (not recorded which). In DNA form, the CDR3 reads TGTGCCAGCAGCGGAGGGCCTAGCGGGGGGGTATACCAAGAGACCCAGTACTTC. Its protein is CASSGGPSGGVYQETQYF.